The sequence of this TCR beta chain was determined in a study of shared clonotypes between healthy human individuals (dated by TCRdb to about 2020). Turning to the overall study: The cohort comprised two women and a few men aged 18 to 49 years. For each donor, three plates each were used for CD4 naive and CD4 memory, two plates were used for CD8 naive, and one plate was used for CD8 memory. The study deeply sequenced blood TCR repertoires of roughly five healthy adults to estimate repertoire size and the extent of clonotype sharing between individuals. Different laboratories and diverse techniques were used to prepare libraries and sequence TCR repertoires, to increase sequencing depth and limit assay-specific biases. Per donor, leukapheresis produced somewhere between about 0.94 and 9.5 billion PBMCs. The research as a whole found: The small number of donors limited the genetic and exposure-history diversity represented. Rarefaction of sorted-subset datasets indicated incomplete sequencing despite the large sequencing depth. Naive subsets generally had larger estimated clonotype richness than memory subsets. Only blood was sampled, and tissue TCR repertoires likely differ from those in blood. Based on pairwise subsampling, the degree of clonotype sharing among donors was expected to be affected by sequencing depth. Clonotypes shared by all four sorted-subset donors showed higher generation probabilities than non-shared clonotypes. When a handful of donors were compared, the shared fraction of clonotypes was around 4.6% for naive CD4, around 4% for naive CD8, roughly 2.5% for memory CD4, and about 0.36% for memory CD8.

V and J are truncated by 2 bases and 0 bases respectively, leaving an intervening sequence of 11 bases. The CDR3 goes from the cysteine to the phenylalanine over 15 residues. The retained sequence is limited to the CDR3, 45 bases, with the frame set at the first base. Looking up the germline V gene yields CDR1 SGHDT and CDR2 YYEEEE. Using the deep immunoSEQ assay, TCR CDR3 regions were amplified from genomic DNA by multiplex PCR. For each cell subset, the extracted genomic DNA was distributed evenly across all wells of several immunoSEQ 96-well plates, and each plate served as one replicate. For sorted subsets, 200 ng of genomic DNA, equivalent to 25,000 to 35,000 T cell genomes, went into each replicate PCR. Purified libraries were measured with a Qubit 3.0 fluorometer, size-checked on a Bioanalyzer 2100, and measured again with the KAPA Library Quantification kit. A separate single-read 150-cycle Illumina NextSeq 550 flow cell was used to sequence each immunoSEQ 96-well plate. Per the source publication's procedure: Because only junctional sequences without quality scores were contained in the immunoSEQ output, filtering matching that applied to full-length reads could not be performed. To assign V/J genes and CDR3, sequences were annotated against IMGT germline references using PyIR, a Python wrapper for IgBLAST v1.9. Reads were removed for weak V/J assignments (E-value above 1e-6), missing CDR3, stop codons, out-of-frame junctions, or ambiguous translated residues. V3J clonotypes were defined by identical inferred V gene, J gene, and CDR3 amino acid sequence. To compute the percentage overlap between repertoires, the number of shared unique clonotypes was divided by the size of the smaller repertoire. Three approaches were used to assess repertoire richness: RTK rarefaction, the Chao1 estimator, and Recon v2.1 estimates of unobserved clonotypes. OLGA was used to compute generation probabilities for all TCRbeta clonotypes that the gDNA method yielded from a few donors. As stored in TCRdb, this immuneACCESS dataset retains in-frame rearrangements with V and J assigned. A fraction of the clones does not appear; measured against another copy, unresolved V genes explain less than half of the discrepancy, and the remainder lacks a known reason. That table is the source of V, J and clone size, and D and trimming were worked out from the DNA. The sample data list 180,000 or so clones, and approximately 92% of these were observed just once. The top ten clones comprise 0.067% of the sample.

Donors were healthy HIV-negative adults with no recently reported acute infections or vaccinations. All donors were Caucasian adults living in Nashville, Tennessee, USA. Magnetic negative selection was used to enrich CD4+ T cells, after which naive cells were positively selected on CD45RA and the negative fraction became the memory subset. After blood collection by leukapheresis, PBMCs were isolated using Ficoll-Histopaque density gradient centrifugation and then cryopreserved in the vapor phase of liquid nitrogen. Purity and quantity of every magnetically sorted T cell population were checked by analytical flow cytometry. Genomic DNA was isolated from every sorted fraction and measured by UV absorbance on a Nanodrop 2000c. With regard to this clone: This clone's antigen is unknown. One base away there is no much larger clone; base qualities are not given.

The TCR originated in a woman aged 30 to 39 in good health. This chain is built from TRBV5-6 and TRBJ1-1, with a weak D call of TRBD1 (6 bases match). The sequencing input was naive CD4+ T cells sorted from blood. The cell subset or site label, as the study defines it: CD45RA+ positively selected. CDR3 protein: CASSFIDRMNTEAFF. The DNA sequence is given as TGTGCCAGCAGCTTTATCGACAGGATGAACACTGAAGCTTTCTTT.